This T cell receptor beta chain appears in the sequencing data of a study of T cell changes during pregnancy in multiple sclerosis. The protocol was immunoSEQ multiplex PCR, while the TCRdb copy is restricted to in-frame clones and leaves out a portion. The profile covers about 28,000 clones, with over 75% appearing a single time and under 9.5% taken by the ten largest. Germline loops: CDR1 MNHNY, CDR2 SVGAGI (reference sequence). Trimming cost V 2 bases and J 8 bases, with 6 bases left between them. This CDR3 is 11 amino acids long. The chain joins TRBV6-6 to TRBJ1-1; D gene ambiguous. The sequencing used CD8+ T cells from peripheral blood mononuclear cells, collected after pregnancy. The clonotype originates from a female donor with multiple sclerosis, enrolled in a pregnancy study. The CDR3: CASSYAGEAFF. The CDR3 DNA reads TGTGCCAGCAGTTACGCGGGCGAAGCTTTCTTT.